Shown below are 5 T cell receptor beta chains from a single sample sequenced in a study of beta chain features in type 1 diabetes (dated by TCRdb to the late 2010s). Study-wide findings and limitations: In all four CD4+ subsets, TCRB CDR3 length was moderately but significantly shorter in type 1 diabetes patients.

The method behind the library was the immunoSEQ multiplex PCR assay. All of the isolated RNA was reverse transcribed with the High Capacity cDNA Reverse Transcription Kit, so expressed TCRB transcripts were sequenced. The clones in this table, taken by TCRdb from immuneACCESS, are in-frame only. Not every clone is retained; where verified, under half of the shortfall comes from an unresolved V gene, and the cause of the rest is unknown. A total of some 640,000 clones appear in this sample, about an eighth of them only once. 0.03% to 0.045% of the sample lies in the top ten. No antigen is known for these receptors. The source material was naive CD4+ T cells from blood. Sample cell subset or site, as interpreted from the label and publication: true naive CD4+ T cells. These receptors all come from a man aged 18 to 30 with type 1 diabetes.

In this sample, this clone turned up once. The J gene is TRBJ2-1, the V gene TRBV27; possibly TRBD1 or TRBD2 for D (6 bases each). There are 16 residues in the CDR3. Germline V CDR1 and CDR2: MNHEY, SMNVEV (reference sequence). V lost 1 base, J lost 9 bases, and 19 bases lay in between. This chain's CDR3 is CASSLFQRGGRGEQFF. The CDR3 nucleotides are TGTGCCAGCAGTTTATTCCAACGTGGGGGGCGGGGTGAGCAGTTCTTC.

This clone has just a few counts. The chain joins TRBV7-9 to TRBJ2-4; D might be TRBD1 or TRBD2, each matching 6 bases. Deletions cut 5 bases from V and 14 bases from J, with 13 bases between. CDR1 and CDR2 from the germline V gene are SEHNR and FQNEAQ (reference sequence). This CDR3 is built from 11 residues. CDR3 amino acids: CASSGDGGEYF. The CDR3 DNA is TGTGCCAGCAGCGGTGACGGGGGCGAGTACTTC.

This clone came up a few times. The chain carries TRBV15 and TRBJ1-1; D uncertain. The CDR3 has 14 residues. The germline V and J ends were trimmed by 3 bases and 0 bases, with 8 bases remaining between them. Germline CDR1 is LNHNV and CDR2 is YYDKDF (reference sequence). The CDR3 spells CATSRRQMNTEAFF. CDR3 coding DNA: TGTGCCACCAGCAGGAGACAAATGAACACTGAAGCTTTCTTT.

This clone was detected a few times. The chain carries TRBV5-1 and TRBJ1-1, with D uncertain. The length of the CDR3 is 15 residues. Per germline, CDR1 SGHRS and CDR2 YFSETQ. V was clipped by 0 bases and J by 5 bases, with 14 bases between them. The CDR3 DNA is TGCGCCAGCAGCTTGGAAGGAGCGGGGAAGACTGAAGCTTTCTTT. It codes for CASSLEGAGKTEAFF.

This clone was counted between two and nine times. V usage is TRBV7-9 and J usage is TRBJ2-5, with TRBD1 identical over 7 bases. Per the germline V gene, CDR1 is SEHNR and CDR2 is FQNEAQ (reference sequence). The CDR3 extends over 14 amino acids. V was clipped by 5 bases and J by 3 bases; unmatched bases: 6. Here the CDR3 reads CASSPTTGKETQYF. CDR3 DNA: TGTGCCAGCAGCCCAACGACAGGGAAAGAGACCCAGTACTTC.